This T cell receptor (beta chain) is from a study of neurological immune-mediated disorders. Study results and caveats: The repertoires of 18 of 34 multiple sclerosis patients were placed by phylogenetic grouping in a single related-CDR3 cluster, which may be a signature.

This clonotype was seen many times. Antigen unknown. Deletions cut 3 bases from V and 8 bases from J, with 16 bases between. This CDR3 has 14 residues. Germline assignment: CDR1 DFQATT and CDR2 SNEGSKA (reference sequence). The team produced cDNA through 5'RACE using 10-nucleotide random UMIs. Over 160 million TCR-beta sequences, together covering 15-18 subjects, were produced by every individual sequencing run that was carried out. TCRdb passed the 5' RACE reads through MiXCR, listing each CDR3 protein once. The profile shows about 70,000 distinct CDR3 sequences, 2.5% to 4% of them singletons. Sequenced: PBMCs. The sequence was obtained from a woman between 50 and 59 years old with multiple sclerosis. The genes are TRBV20-1 and TRBJ1-4; a possible D gene is TRBD1 (5 bases). The CDR3 sequence is CSASSGGDDEKLFF. The CDR3, as DNA: TGCAGTGCTAGTTCGGGGGGGGATGACGAAAAACTGTTTTTT.